A selection of T cell receptor beta chains follows, all from one sample in a study of blood T cell repertoires in COVID-19. Sequencing was performed with immunoSEQ multiplex PCR; in TCRdb, only in-frame clones are kept and a portion is missing. This table holds around 290,000 clones, around nine tenths found once. The specimen sequenced was PBMCs or T cells enriched from blood (not recorded which). These receptors came from a woman between 18 and 30 years old who had recovered from COVID-19. CDR3s include the opening cysteine and the closing phenylalanine or tryptophan. D genes are given only for firm matches. Expanded clones are given a class, and other clones once, few, many or no size at all.

TRBJ1-1,TRBV12-3/TRBV12-4,.,.,CASSYGNTEAFF,TGTGCCAGCAGTTACGGGAACACTGAAGCTTTCTTT
TRBJ2-2,TRBV7-9,.,many,CASSLVEGNTGELFF,TGTGCCAGCAGCTTAGTAGAGGGGAACACCGGGGAGCTGTTTTTT
TRBJ1-6,TRBV5-4,.,.,CASSLGTTRVDNSPLHF,TGTGCCAGCAGCCTGGGGACAACAAGAGTGGATAATTCACCCCTCCACTTT
TRBJ2-7,TRBV7-9,.,.,CASSLDQYEQYF,TGTGCCAGCAGCTTAGATCAATACGAGCAGTACTTC
TRBJ2-1,TRBV7-2,TRBD1,.,CASSWPGQSSYNEQFF,TGTGCCAGCAGCTGGCCGGGACAGAGCTCCTACAATGAGCAGTTCTTC
TRBJ2-2,TRBV10-3,.,.,CAIATLVGGELFF,TGTGCCATCGCTACCCTAGTGGGCGGGGAGCTGTTTTTT
TRBJ2-3,TRBV30,TRBD2,.,CAWRDRGVDTQYF,TGTGCCTGGAGGGATCGGGGGGTTGATACGCAGTATTTT
TRBJ1-5,TRBV5-6,TRBD1,.,CASSFRTGNQPQHF,TGTGCCAGCAGCTTCCGGACAGGTAATCAGCCCCAGCATTTT
TRBJ2-7,TRBV5-1,.,.,CASSRGGQREQYF,TGCGCCAGCAGCCGGGGAGGCCAACGCGAGCAGTACTTC
TRBJ2-2,TRBV11-2,TRBD2,.,CASSPRTSGRSAGELFF,TGTGCCAGCAGCCCTAGGACTAGCGGGAGATCGGCCGGGGAGCTGTTTTTT
TRBJ2-1,TRBV5-4,.,.,CASSPDRQTYNEQFF,TGTGCCAGCAGCCCCGACAGGCAGACCTACAATGAGCAGTTCTTC
TRBJ2-1,TRBV12-3/TRBV12-4,TRBD1,.,CASTQYRGRQFF,TGTGCCAGCACCCAATACAGGGGTAGGCAGTTCTTC
TRBJ1-1,TRBV11-2,.,.,CASSPLQGWNTEAFF,TGTGCCAGCAGCCCCTTACAGGGATGGAACACTGAAGCTTTCTTT
TRBJ1-4,TRBV7-9,.,.,CASSLERAFRGNEKLFF,TGTGCCAGCAGCCTAGAGAGGGCCTTCCGAGGAAATGAAAAACTGTTTTTT
TRBJ2-7,TRBV18,.,.,CASSPRQTGGGGEQYF,TGTGCCAGCTCACCCCGCCAGACTGGGGGAGGAGGCGAGCAGTACTTC